These 29 T cell receptor beta chains came from one sample sequenced in a study of cytomegalovirus exposure and HLA in healthy donors. Vbeta (60) and Jbeta (13) primers were used in the PCR. Repertoires were generated with immunoSEQ multiplex PCR, while TCRdb's copy carries only in-frame clones and drops some. Among some 130,000 clones listed, around four fifths were seen once. The sample comprised PBMCs. Receptor source: a man aged 25-45 years in good health.

The CDR3 region is CAISELADTQYF. In DNA, the CDR3 is TGTGCCATCAGTGAGTTAGCAGATACGCAGTATTTT. The chain links TRBV10-3 to TRBJ2-3, with no clear D. There are 12 residues in the CDR3. Germline V gene lookup returns CDR1 ENHRY and CDR2 SYGVKD. V was shortened by 1 base and J by 4 bases, with 3 bases between the two germline ends.

This chain uses TRBV9 with TRBJ2-5; 12 bases line up with TRBD2. The V and J ends lost 1 base and 5 bases, in that order; junction bases with no gene match: 3. Germline loops: CDR1 SGDLS, CDR2 YYNGEE. This CDR3 has 15 residues. CDR3 residues: CASSVTTSGGETQYF. In DNA form, the CDR3 reads TGTGCCAGCAGCGTAACCACTAGCGGGGGGGAGACCCAGTACTTC.

The chain joins TRBV6-5 to TRBJ2-7, with TRBD1 as a possible D gene (5 bases). Trimming took off 1 base at V and 6 bases at J, with 19 bases between the two ends. This CDR3 has 16 residues. Per the germline V gene, CDR1 is MNHEY and CDR2 is SVGAGI. CDR3 DNA sequence: TGTGCCAGCAGTTACTGGGGCCAGTCAAAGGGTCTCGAGCAGTACTTC. Its protein product is CASSYWGQSKGLEQYF.

The chain employs TRBV28 and TRBJ2-6, with 7 bases identical to TRBD2. This CDR3 is 15 amino acids long. In germline, CDR1 is MDHEN, CDR2 SYDVKM. V lost 7 bases, J lost 1 base, and 4 bases stayed unmatched. CDR3 sequence reads: CASTLGGSGANVLTF. In nucleotides, the CDR3 is TGTGCCAGCACCCTCGGGGGGTCTGGGGCCAACGTCCTGACTTTC.

J is TRBJ2-1 and V is TRBV6-5; D perhaps matches TRBD2 (6 bases). This CDR3 spans 15 amino acids. V lost 2 bases to trimming and J lost 8 bases, with 16 bases between them. Germline assignment: CDR1 MNHEY and CDR2 SVGAGI. CDR3 residues: CASSYRLGGRHEQFF. For the CDR3, the DNA is TGTGCCAGCAGTTACCGCCTTGGGGGGAGGCATGAGCAGTTCTTC.

This clone was counted once. V gene TRBV7-3 combines with J gene TRBJ2-5, with TRBD1 identical over 9 bases. From germline, CDR1 is SGHTA and CDR2 FQGTGA. This CDR3 region has 18 residues. J gave up 5 bases and V 5 bases, and 18 bases lay outside the gene matches. Here the CDR3 reads CASSVSLGDRAALETQYF. The CDR3 nucleotides are TGTGCCAGCAGCGTCAGCCTCGGGGACAGGGCGGCATTGGAGACCCAGTACTTC.

The chain is built from TRBV6-1 and TRBJ1-4, with TRBD1 identical over 10 bases. Trimming cost V 6 bases and J 7 bases; bases outside gene matches: 5. CDR1 and CDR2 from the germline V gene are MNHNS and SASEGT. The CDR3 covers 14 residues. The CDR3 nucleotides read TGTGCCAGCAGGGGGGGACAGGGGAGTGAAAAACTGTTTTTT. This codes for CASRGGQGSEKLFF.

This chain joins TRBV4-3 and TRBJ2-5; 15 bases are a match to TRBD2. Germline CDR1 and CDR2: LGHNA and YSLEER. The junction had 2 bases not matched to a gene; V was cut back by 4 bases and J by 5 bases. CDR3 size: 15 residues. This chain's CDR3 is CASSPGTSGRETQYF. CDR3 nucleotide sequence: TGCGCCAGCAGCCCGGGGACTAGCGGGAGGGAGACCCAGTACTTC.

The CDR3 here is CASSLGLAGGLAKNIQYF. CDR3 nucleotide sequence: TGTGCCAGCAGTCTAGGCCTAGCGGGAGGGTTAGCCAAAAACATTCAGTACTTC. The chain carries TRBV28 and TRBJ2-4; 12 nucleotides line up with TRBD2. This CDR3 comprises 18 residues. Germline V gene lookup returns CDR1 MDHEN and CDR2 SYDVKM. The junction had 8 bases not matched to a gene; V was cut back by 5 bases and J by 0 bases.

The V and J genes are TRBV7-3 and TRBJ2-7; perhaps TRBD2 as D (5 bases). Trimming removed 5 bases at V and 7 bases at J, with 18 bases between. Looked up from germline, CDR1 is SGHTA and CDR2 is FQGTGA. The CDR3 consists of 14 residues. The CDR3 bases are TGTGCCAGCAGCCAGACGGGGAAGGGTGGGGAGCAGTACTTC. Its protein product is CASSQTGKGGEQYF.

In this sample, this clone turned up a few times. The rearrangement joins TRBV10-3 to TRBJ2-2; 9 bases align to TRBD1. The germline V gene encodes CDR1 ENHRY and CDR2 SYGVKD. The CDR3 is 14 amino acids. With V trimmed by 7 bases and J by 4 bases, 4 bases remained unmatched. The CDR3 sequence: CAINDRGSTGELFF. CDR3 coding DNA: TGTGCCATCAATGACAGGGGGTCCACCGGGGAGCTGTTTTTT.

This clone came up once. The chain is built from TRBV6-4 and TRBJ2-7; maybe TRBD2 (5 bases). Trimming cost V 5 bases and J 0 bases, with 11 bases left between them. The CDR3 length is 14 residues. Germline CDR1 MRHNA, CDR2 SNTAGT. CDR3 DNA: TGTGCCAGCAGTCCCCGGCGGGTCTCCTACGAGCAGTACTTC. It specifies CASSPRRVSYEQYF.

This chain uses TRBV29-1 with TRBJ2-2; 10 bases align to TRBD1. CDR1 is SQVTM, CDR2 ANQGSEA, per germline. V shed 6 bases and J 0 bases; nucleotides not matched to a gene: 4. CDR3 length: 15 amino acids. The CDR3 coding sequence is TGCAGCGTGACCGGGACAGGGGCGAACACCGGGGAGCTGTTTTTT. Its protein is CSVTGTGANTGELFF.

The chain's CDR3 is CASTRAGGTNEKLFF. CDR3 coding DNA: TGCGCCAGCACACGGGCGGGGGGCACTAATGAAAAACTGTTTTTT. The J gene is TRBJ1-4, the V gene TRBV5-1; a possible D gene is TRBD1 (6 bases). Germline assignment: CDR1 SGHRS and CDR2 YFSETQ. The CDR3 is made up of 15 amino acids. Trimming removed 6 bases from V and 2 bases from J, with 14 bases in between. The full variable domain, with the rest looked up from reference TRBV5-1 and TRBJ1-4, is KAGVTQTPRYLIKTRGQQVTLSCSPISGHRSVSWYQQTPGQGLQFLFEYFSETQRNKGNFPGRFSGRQFSNSRSEMNVSTLELGDSALYLCASTRAGGTNEKLFFGSGTQLSVL.

The J gene is TRBJ1-3, the V gene TRBV6-6, with D maybe TRBD1 (5 bases). Trimming took off 2 bases at V and 6 bases at J, with 17 bases between the two ends. Germline CDR1 reads MNHNY; CDR2 reads SVGAGI (reference sequence). The CDR3 length is 16 residues. The CDR3: CASSYGEGLGVNTIYF. The CDR3 DNA reads TGTGCCAGCAGTTACGGGGAGGGGCTAGGGGTAAACACCATATATTTT.

The chain couples TRBV18 to TRBJ1-4; 9 nucleotides match TRBD1. The CDR3 is 16 amino acids. With V trimmed by 0 bases and J by 7 bases, 6 bases remained unmatched. CDR1 and CDR2 (germline): KGHSH, LQKENI. The CDR3 protein is CASSPPNRGRGEKLFF. For the CDR3, the DNA is TGTGCCAGCTCACCACCAAACAGGGGGCGAGGTGAAAAACTGTTTTTT. Combining the CDR3 with reference TRBV18 and TRBJ1-4 gives the whole variable domain NAGVMQNPRHLVRRRGQEARLRCSPMKGHSHVYWYRQLPEEGLKFMVYLQKENIIDESGMPKERFSAEFPKEGPSILRIQQVVRGDSAAYFCASSPPNRGRGEKLFFGSGTQLSVL.

The chain combines TRBV9 with TRBJ2-7; tentative D call: TRBD2 (5 bases). Germline CDR1 and CDR2: SGDLS and YYNGEE. V was pared by 3 bases and J by 3 bases, with 10 bases between. The CDR3 extends over 13 amino acids. CDR3 protein: CASSAPGFYEQYF. CDR3 coding DNA: TGTGCCAGCAGCGCTCCGGGATTCTACGAGCAGTACTTC.

In its sample, this clone was seen once. CDR3 loop: CASSQQQEERGLPSYEQYF. Here the CDR3 DNA reads TGCGCCAGCAGCCAACAGCAGGAGGAGCGGGGGCTTCCCTCCTACGAGCAGTACTTC. This sequence joins TRBV4-1 and TRBJ2-7; 8 bases are shared with TRBD2. V was clipped by 2 bases and J by 0 bases; unmatched bases: 15. The CDR3 totals 19 residues. Per the germline V gene, CDR1 is MGHRA and CDR2 is YSYEKL.

The chain couples TRBV7-2 to TRBJ2-3, with D hard to call. The length of the CDR3 is 16 residues. The V gene's germline CDR1 is SGHTA and CDR2 FQGNSA. V gave up 1 base and J gave up 2 bases, with 13 bases separating them. CDR3 sequence reads: CASSLVMARFTDTQYF. The CDR3, as DNA: TGTGCCAGCAGCTTAGTTATGGCCAGATTCACAGATACGCAGTATTTT.

The chain links TRBV7-6 to TRBJ1-2; D gene uncertain. Germline CDR1 is SGHVS and CDR2 is FNYEAQ. CDR3 size: 13 residues. V was trimmed by 4 bases and J by 5 bases, leaving 11 bases between them. CDR3 in DNA: TGTGCCAGCAGCTCCTCCGGGAGTTATGGCTACACCTTC. Its translation: CASSSSGSYGYTF. The variable domain in full, completed from reference TRBV7-6 and TRBJ1-2, reads GAGVSQSPRYKVTKRGQDVALRCDPISGHVSLYWYRQALGQGPEFLTYFNYEAQQDKSGLPNDRFSAERPEGSISTLTIQRTEQRDSAMYRCASSSSGSYGYTFGSGTRLTVV.

The count of this clone is one. V gene TRBV7-9 combines with J gene TRBJ2-5; TRBD1 might be the D (6 bases). CDR3 length: 13 residues. Trimming shortened V by 5 bases and J by 3 bases, and 10 bases separated the two germline ends. Per the germline V gene, CDR1 is SEHNR and CDR2 is FQNEAQ (reference sequence). CDR3 DNA sequence: TGTGCCAGCAGCCTTCGGACAGAAGAGACCCAGTACTTC. Amino acids: CASSLRTEETQYF.

The V call is TRBV4-3, the J call TRBJ1-2; D is possibly TRBD1 (6 bases). The CDR3 runs to 18 residues. The germline CDR1 and CDR2 sequences are LGHNA and YSLEER. The V end lost 2 bases, the J end lost 3 bases, and 22 bases lay between the germline ends. The CDR3 DNA reads TGCGCCAGCAGCCAATCCCGGTCAACAGGGACCTTTGACTATGGCTACACCTTC. It translates to CASSQSRSTGTFDYGYTF.

The CDR3 DNA reads as TGTGCCTGGACTCCCGGGGGGCGCGTCTATGGCTACACCTTC. This gives the protein CAWTPGGRVYGYTF. This chain joins TRBV30 and TRBJ1-2, with D possibly matching TRBD1 (6 bases). The germline V gene has CDR1 GTSNPN and CDR2 SVGIG (reference sequence). Trimming pared 4 bases from V and 4 bases from J, leaving 16 bases between. CDR3 size: 14 residues.

This rearrangement joins TRBV4-1 to TRBJ2-7; 11 bases fit TRBD2. The V gene's germline CDR1 is MGHRA and CDR2 YSYEKL. The CDR3 runs to 18 residues. V lost 3 bases and J lost 4; bases outside the gene matches: 14. As DNA, the CDR3 is TGCGCCAGCAGCCACTGGCCGAGGAAGACTAGCGGGAAATACGAGCAGTACTTC. Residues: CASSHWPRKTSGKYEQYF.

This clone has just one count. This chain joins TRBV7-8 and TRBJ2-1, with a weak D call TRBD2 (5 bases). Germline CDR1 SGHVS, CDR2 FQNEAQ. CDR3 length: 13 residues. Trimming left V 3 bases short and J 2 bases short, with 5 bases between. CDR3 sequence: CASSLTTYNEQFF. CDR3 DNA: TGTGCCAGCAGCTTGACTACCTACAATGAGCAGTTCTTC.

This chain uses TRBV25-1 with TRBJ2-7; D perhaps matches TRBD1 (5 bases). Per the germline V gene, CDR1 is MGHDK and CDR2 is SYGVNS. Trimming took off 7 bases at V and 5 bases at J, with 18 bases between the two ends. The CDR3 covers 14 residues. The CDR3 DNA sequence: TGTGCCAGCAACATGAAGGGGAACTTTCACGAGCAGTACTTC. Its protein is CASNMKGNFHEQYF.

The table lists this clone with a count of one. The rearrangement links TRBV20-1 to TRBJ1-1, with D perhaps matching TRBD1 (5 bases). This CDR3 has 11 amino acids. CDR1 is DFQATT and CDR2 is SNEGSKA in the germline V gene (reference sequence). V lost 5 bases, J lost 6 bases, and 10 bases lay in between. CDR3 residues: CSAPRDSEAFF. CDR3 nucleotides: TGCAGTGCTCCTCGGGACTCTGAAGCTTTCTTT.

This sequence joins TRBV6-5 and TRBJ1-2, with no clear D. The CDR3 contains 15 residues. The V end was cut by 1 base, the J end by 4 bases, with 13 bases between. Germline assignment: CDR1 MNHEY and CDR2 SVGAGI. CDR3 in DNA: TGTGCCAGCAGTTACTTGGCAGGTCGGGGCTATGGCTACACCTTC. This encodes CASSYLAGRGYGYTF.

The V call is TRBV27, the J call TRBJ1-2; 8 bases match TRBD1. Germline CDR1 reads MNHEY; CDR2 reads SMNVEV (reference sequence). J gave up 4 bases and V 3 bases, and 7 bases lay outside the gene matches. The CDR3 is 15 residues long. CDR3 in amino acids: CASSLTRGPRYGYTF. The DNA of the CDR3 is TGTGCCAGCAGTTTGACCAGGGGGCCCCGCTATGGCTACACCTTC.